This T cell receptor beta chain emerged from a study of early T cells in non-severe SARS-CoV-2 infection. This CDR3 has 14 residues. The junction had 7 bases not matched to a gene; V was cut back by 5 bases and J by 5 bases. Looked up from germline, CDR1 is MNHNS and CDR2 is SASEGT. TCRdb re-derived calls from the 5' RACE reads in MiXCR, one entry per CDR3 protein. The table includes 86,000 or so distinct CDR3 sequences, 5.5% to 7.5% detected once. This clonotype was sampled from an adult who was a healthcare worker with PCR-confirmed SARS-CoV-2 infection or an uninfected control (not recorded which). The sample consisted of whole blood. This chain joins TRBV6-1 and TRBJ2-5; 8 bases line up with TRBD1. The CDR3, as DNA: TGTGCCAGCAGTCGACAGGGGATGAGGGAGACCCAGTACTTC. As protein: CASSRQGMRETQYF.